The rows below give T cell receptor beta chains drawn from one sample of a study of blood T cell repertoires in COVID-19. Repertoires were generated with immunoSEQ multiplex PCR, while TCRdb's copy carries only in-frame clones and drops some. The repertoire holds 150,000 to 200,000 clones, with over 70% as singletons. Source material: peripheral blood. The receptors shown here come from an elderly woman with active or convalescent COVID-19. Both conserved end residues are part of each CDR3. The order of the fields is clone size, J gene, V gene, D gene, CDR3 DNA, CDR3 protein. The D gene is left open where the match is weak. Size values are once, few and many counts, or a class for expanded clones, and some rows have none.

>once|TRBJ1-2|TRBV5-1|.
TGCGCCAGCAGCTTGGTTGGGGCACCCACGGCCTATGGCTACACCTTC
CASSLVGAPTAYGYTF
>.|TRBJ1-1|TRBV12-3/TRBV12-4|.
TGTGCCAGCAGTCCGGGGGGGGCTGAAGCTTTCTTT
CASSPGGAEAFF
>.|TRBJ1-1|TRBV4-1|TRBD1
TGCGCCAGCAGCCAGGCGGACAGGGCGGGCACTGAAGCTTTCTTT
CASSQADRAGTEAFF
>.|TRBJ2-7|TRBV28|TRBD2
TGTGCCAGCAGTTTGCAAGGACTAGCGGTTGAGCAGTACTTC
CASSLQGLAVEQYF
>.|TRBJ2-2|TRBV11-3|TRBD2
TGTGCCAGCAGCTTAGGACTAGCGGGGGGCAACACCGGGGAGCTGTTTTTT
CASSLGLAGGNTGELFF
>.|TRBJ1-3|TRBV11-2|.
TGTGCCAGCAGCTTACAGGGTCCGAGCTCTGGAAACACCATATATTTT
CASSLQGPSSGNTIYF
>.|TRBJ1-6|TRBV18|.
TGTGCCAGCTCACCCCTTATGGGAGATAATTCACCCCTCCACTTT
CASSPLMGDNSPLHF
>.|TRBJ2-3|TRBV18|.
TGTGCCAGCTCTGGGGGGGCCTCTAGCACAGATACGCAGTATTTT
CASSGGASSTDTQYF
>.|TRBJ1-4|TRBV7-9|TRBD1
TGTGCCAGCAGTTCGGACAGGTTTAATAGTGAAAAACTGTTTTTT
CASSSDRFNSEKLFF
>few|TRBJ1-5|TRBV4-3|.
TGCGCCAGCAGCCAAGTCCGCGAGGGTGGCAATCAGCCCCAGCATTTT
CASSQVREGGNQPQHF
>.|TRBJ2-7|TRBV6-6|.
TGTGCCAGCAGTTCCCCTGCCCCCGGGAAAAACTACGAGCAGTACTTC
CASSSPAPGKNYEQYF
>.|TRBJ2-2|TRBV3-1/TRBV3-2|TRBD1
TGTGCCAGCAGCCAAAACACGGGACAGTCCACCGGGGAGCTGTTTTTT
CASSQNTGQSTGELFF
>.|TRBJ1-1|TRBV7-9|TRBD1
TGTGCCAGCAGCTCAGGGGGGAACACTGAAGCTTTCTTT
CASSSGGNTEAFF
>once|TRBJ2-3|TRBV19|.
TGTGCCAGTAGTCCCCGACTCCTGCCAGATACGCAGTATTTT
CASSPRLLPDTQYF
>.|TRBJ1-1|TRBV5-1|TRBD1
TGCGCCAGCAGCCAATCGGGACAGGGGGGCACTGAAGCTTTCTTT
CASSQSGQGGTEAFF
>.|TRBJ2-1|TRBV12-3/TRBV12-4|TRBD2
TGTGCCAGCAGCCGGGGGGGCCTGCAGTTCTTC
CASSRGGLQFF
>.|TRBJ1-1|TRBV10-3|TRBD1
TGTGCCATCATAGGGGGCGCGGGCACTGAAGCTTTCTTT
CAIIGGAGTEAFF
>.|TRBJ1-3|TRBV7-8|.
TGTGCCAGCAGCTTAAGGGGAATCTCTGGAAACACCATATATTTT
CASSLRGISGNTIYF
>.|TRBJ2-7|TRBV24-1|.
TGTGCCACCAGCCTAAGGGGGGGATCCTACGAGCAGTACTTC
CATSLRGGSYEQYF
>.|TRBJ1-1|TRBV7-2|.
TGTGCCAGCAGCTTAGACGGGGGGCTGGTGAACACTGAAGCTTTCTTT
CASSLDGGLVNTEAFF
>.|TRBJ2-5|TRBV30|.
TGTGCCTGGAGTTACATCTCAGAGACCCAGTACTTC
CAWSYISETQYF
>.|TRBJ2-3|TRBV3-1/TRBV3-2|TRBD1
TGTGCCAGCAGCCAAGCAATAAGACAGGGTCGTGCAGATACGCAGTATTTT
CASSQAIRQGRADTQYF
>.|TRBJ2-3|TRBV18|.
TGTGCCAGCTCACCACCGTCACAGGGGAGGACAGATACGCAGTATTTT
CASSPPSQGRTDTQYF
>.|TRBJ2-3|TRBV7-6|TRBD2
TGTGCCAGCAGCCCACCGGGGGGACGCACAGATACGCAGTATTTT
CASSPPGGRTDTQYF
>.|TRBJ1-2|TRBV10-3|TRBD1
TGTGCCATCAGACAGGGGATTAACTATGGCTACACCTTC
CAIRQGINYGYTF
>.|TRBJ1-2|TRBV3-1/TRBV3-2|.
TGTGCCAGCAGCCAAGGCGATGGCTACACCTTC
CASSQGDGYTF
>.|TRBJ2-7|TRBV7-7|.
TGTGCTAGCAGCTTATATGGGGCGGAGGAGCAGTACTTC
CASSLYGAEEQYF
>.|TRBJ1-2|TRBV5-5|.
TGTGCCAGCAGCTTGGATGGCCCCTCCATTGGCTACACCTTC
CASSLDGPSIGYTF
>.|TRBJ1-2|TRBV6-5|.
TGTGCCAGCAGTTCTCCCGCAGGATGGGGCTACACCTTC
CASSSPAGWGYTF
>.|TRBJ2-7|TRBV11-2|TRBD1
TGTGCCAGCAGCTTAGGGTCGGTCAGGGGGTACGAGCAGTACTTC
CASSLGSVRGYEQYF
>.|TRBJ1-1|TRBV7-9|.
TGTGCCAGCAGCTTAGTAACAGGGTGGGCTGAAGCTTTCTTT
CASSLVTGWAEAFF
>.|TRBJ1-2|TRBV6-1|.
TGTGCCAGCAGTGAAGTACAGGGTAACTATGGCTACACCTTC
CASSEVQGNYGYTF
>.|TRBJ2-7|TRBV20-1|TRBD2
TGCAGCGGGGGGACGGCCTACGAGCAGTACTTC
CSGGTAYEQYF
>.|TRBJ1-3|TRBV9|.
TGTGCCAGCACCTCTCTCAGTCGGGACACCATATATTTT
CASTSLSRDTIYF
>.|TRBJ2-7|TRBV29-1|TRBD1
TGCAGCGTGATACCGGGACAGCAGGAGCAGTACTTC
CSVIPGQQEQYF
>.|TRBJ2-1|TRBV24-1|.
TGTGCCACCAGTGACCCAGGGAATGAGCAGTTCTTC
CATSDPGNEQFF
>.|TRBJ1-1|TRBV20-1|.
TGCAGTGCTAGATTTCAGGAATTAGCTTTCTTT
CSARFQELAFF
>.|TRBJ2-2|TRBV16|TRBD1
TGTGCCAGCAGCCAACCGACAGGGTGGGACAACACCGGGGAGCTGTTTTTT
CASSQPTGWDNTGELFF
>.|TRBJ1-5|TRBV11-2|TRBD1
TGTGCCAGCAGCTTAGGACAGGGGGAATGGCCCCAGCATTTT
CASSLGQGEWPQHF
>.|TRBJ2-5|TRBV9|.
TGTGCCAGCAGCGTAGCTGACGGGCGGGGAGCCCAAGAGACCCAGTACTTC
CASSVADGRGAQETQYF
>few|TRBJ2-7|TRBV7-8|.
TGTGCCAGCAGCTTAGTTTTAACAGCCTACGAGCAGTACTTC
CASSLVLTAYEQYF
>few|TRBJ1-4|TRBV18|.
TGTGCCAGCTCACCACGGCAGGAAGCAACTAATGAAAAACTGTTTTTT
CASSPRQEATNEKLFF
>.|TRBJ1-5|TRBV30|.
TGTGCCTGGAGTGTAGAGGGAGGCCAGCCCCAGCATTTT
CAWSVEGGQPQHF
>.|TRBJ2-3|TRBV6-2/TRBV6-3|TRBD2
TGTGCCAGCAGTTACCCCAGGACGAGTGGGACTACCACAGATACGCAGTATTTT
CASSYPRTSGTTTDTQYF
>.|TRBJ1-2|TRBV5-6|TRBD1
TGTGCCAGCAGCTTTCGACAGGGAAAGGGGTTAGGCTACACCTTC
CASSFRQGKGLGYTF
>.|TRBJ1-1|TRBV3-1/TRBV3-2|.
TGTGCCAGCAGCCCACCCCAGGGTTTGAACACTGAAGCTTTCTTT
CASSPPQGLNTEAFF
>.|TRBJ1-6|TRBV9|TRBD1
TGTGCCAGCAGCGTAGGACAGGGGCTGAATTCACCCCTCCACTTT
CASSVGQGLNSPLHF